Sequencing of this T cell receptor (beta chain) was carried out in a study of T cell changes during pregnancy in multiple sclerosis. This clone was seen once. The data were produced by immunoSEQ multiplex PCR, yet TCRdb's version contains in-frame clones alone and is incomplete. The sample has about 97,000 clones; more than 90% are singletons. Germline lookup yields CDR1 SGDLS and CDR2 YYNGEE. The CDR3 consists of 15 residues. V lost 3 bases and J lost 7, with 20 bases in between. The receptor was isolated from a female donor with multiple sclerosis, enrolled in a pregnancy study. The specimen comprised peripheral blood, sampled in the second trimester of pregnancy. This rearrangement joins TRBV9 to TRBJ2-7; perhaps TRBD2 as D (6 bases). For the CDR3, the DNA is TGTGCCAGCAGCGAGAAGGGACTTCCTAGAGAGGAGCAGTACTTC. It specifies CASSEKGLPREEQYF.